Listed below are T cell receptor beta chains from one sample, sequenced in a study of cytomegalovirus exposure and HLA in healthy donors. Sequenced by immunoSEQ multiplex PCR; TCRdb stores in-frame clones only, minus some. The data hold some 150,000 clones, with 89% observed a single time. Sequencing was done on a sample of PBMCs. The receptor set was obtained from a woman under 30 in good health and CMV-seropositive. The CDR3 runs from the conserved cysteine through the conserved F or W. The D gene is left open where the match is weak. Size values are once, few and many counts, or a class for expanded clones, and some rows have none.

once,TRBV5-1,TRBD2,TRBJ2-5,CASSREAQETQYF,TGCGCCAGCAGCCGGGAGGCACAAGAGACCCAGTACTTC
-,TRBV5-1,TRBD1,TRBJ1-1,CASSLGGITEAFF,TGCGCCAGCAGCTTAGGGGGCATTACTGAAGCTTTCTTT
few,TRBV27,-,TRBJ1-2,CASSPYPGNYGYTF,TGTGCCAGCAGTCCTTACCCAGGGAACTATGGCTACACCTTC
-,TRBV9,TRBD2,TRBJ2-1,CASSVGGGAGNEQFF,TGTGCCAGCAGCGTAGGCGGGGGGGCAGGTAATGAGCAGTTCTTC
-,TRBV19,TRBD1,TRBJ1-2,CASSILGTANYGYTF,TGTGCCAGTAGTATCCTCGGGACAGCTAACTATGGCTACACCTTC
once,TRBV27,TRBD2,TRBJ2-1,CASSLRLAGGLDYNEQFF,TGTGCCAGCAGTTTACGACTAGCGGGGGGGCTTGACTACAATGAGCAGTTCTTC
-,TRBV2,-,TRBJ1-1,CASQGTMNSEAFF,TGTGCCAGCCAGGGGACGATGAACAGTGAAGCTTTCTTT
-,TRBV28,-,TRBJ2-7,CASSLQGSSYEQYF,TGTGCCAGCAGTTTACAGGGCAGCTCCTACGAGCAGTACTTC
once,TRBV10-3,-,TRBJ2-2,CAISESDRGTGELFF,TGTGCCATCAGTGAGTCCGATAGGGGTACCGGGGAGCTGTTTTTT
-,TRBV28,-,TRBJ1-3,CASSLGLDSGNTIYF,TGTGCCAGCAGTTTGGGTTTAGACAGTGGAAACACCATATATTTT
-,TRBV6-1,TRBD2,TRBJ2-7,CASSRGDLSYEQYF,TGTGCCAGCAGCCGGGGGGACCTCTCCTACGAGCAGTACTTC
-,TRBV6-4,TRBD2,TRBJ2-1,CASSHSGGELYNEQFF,TGTGCCAGCAGTCATAGCGGGGGAGAGCTCTACAATGAGCAGTTCTTC
few,TRBV29-1,-,TRBJ1-2,CSVLILGRNYGYTF,TGCAGCGTCCTAATTCTGGGGCGGAACTATGGCTACACCTTC
-,TRBV29-1,TRBD1,TRBJ1-4,CSARTGTANEKLFF,TGCAGCGCACGGACAGGCACCGCTAATGAAAAACTGTTTTTT
-,TRBV10-3,TRBD2,TRBJ2-1,CAISGGGSYNEQFF,TGTGCCATCAGTGGCGGGGGGTCCTACAATGAGCAGTTCTTC
-,TRBV18,TRBD1,TRBJ1-2,CASSPDRERGYTF,TGTGCCAGCTCACCCGACAGGGAGCGGGGCTACACCTTC
-,TRBV10-2,TRBD1,TRBJ2-1,CASTKRGHATNEQFF,TGCGCCAGCACCAAAAGGGGGCACGCCACCAATGAGCAGTTCTTC